The TCR beta chain under discussion was sequenced for a study of cytomegalovirus exposure and HLA in healthy donors. V shed 5 bases and J shed 6 bases, with 14 bases lying between them. This CDR3 contains 13 residues. Germline lookup yields CDR1 SGHVS and CDR2 FQNEAQ. PCR primers comprised 60 Vbeta and 13 Jbeta primers. Only in-frame clones appear in the TCRdb table, and some are missing; sequencing was by immunoSEQ multiplex PCR. There are under 200,000 clones in the sample; around 80% occur only once, and 3% to 3.5% lies in the top ten. This clone has only a few counts. V gene TRBV7-8 combines with J gene TRBJ2-7; perhaps TRBD1 as D (6 bases). Sequenced input: PBMCs. This receptor was obtained from a woman aged 50 to 65 in good health and CMV-seropositive. CDR3: CASSPGTGSEQYF. DNA for the CDR3: TGTGCCAGCAGCCCAGGAACAGGGTCCGAGCAGTACTTC.